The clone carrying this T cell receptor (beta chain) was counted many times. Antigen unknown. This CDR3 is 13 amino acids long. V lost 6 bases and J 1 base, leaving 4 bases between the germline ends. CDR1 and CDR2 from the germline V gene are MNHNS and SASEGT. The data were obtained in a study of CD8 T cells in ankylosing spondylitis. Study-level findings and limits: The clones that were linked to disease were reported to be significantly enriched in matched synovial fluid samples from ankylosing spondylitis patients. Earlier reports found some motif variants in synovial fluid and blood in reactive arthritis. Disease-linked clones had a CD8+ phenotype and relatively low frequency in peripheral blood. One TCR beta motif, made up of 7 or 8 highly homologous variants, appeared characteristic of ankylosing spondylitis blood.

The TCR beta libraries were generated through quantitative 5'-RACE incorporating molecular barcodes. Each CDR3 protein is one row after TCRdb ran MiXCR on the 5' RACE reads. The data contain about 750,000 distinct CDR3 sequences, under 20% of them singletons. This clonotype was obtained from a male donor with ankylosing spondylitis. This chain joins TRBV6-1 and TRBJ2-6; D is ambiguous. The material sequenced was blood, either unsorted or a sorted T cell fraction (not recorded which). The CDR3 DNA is TGTGCCAGCAGGGCTTCTGGGGCCAACGTCCTGACTTTC. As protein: CASRASGANVLTF.